Described below is a single TCR beta chain sequence and its context. TCRdb's table, derived via immunoSEQ multiplex PCR, lists solely in-frame clones and lacks some. The profile shows roughly 230,000 clones, 82% of them singletons. This CDR3 is 17 amino acids long. CDR1 SGHAT and CDR2 FQNNGV come from the germline V gene. With 6 bases removed from V and 2 bases from J, the gap between germline ends came to 20 bases. This sample stems from a study of blood T cell repertoires in COVID-19. The chain is built from TRBV11-2 and TRBJ1-3, with D possibly being TRBD1 (5 bases). The sequence was collected from an older woman who had recovered from COVID-19. Sample: PBMCs or T cells enriched from blood (not recorded which). CDR3 DNA sequence: TGTGCCAGCAGTTTTCCGGTCGACAGCAGGCCTGGAAACACCATATATTTT. This codes for CASSFPVDSRPGNTIYF.